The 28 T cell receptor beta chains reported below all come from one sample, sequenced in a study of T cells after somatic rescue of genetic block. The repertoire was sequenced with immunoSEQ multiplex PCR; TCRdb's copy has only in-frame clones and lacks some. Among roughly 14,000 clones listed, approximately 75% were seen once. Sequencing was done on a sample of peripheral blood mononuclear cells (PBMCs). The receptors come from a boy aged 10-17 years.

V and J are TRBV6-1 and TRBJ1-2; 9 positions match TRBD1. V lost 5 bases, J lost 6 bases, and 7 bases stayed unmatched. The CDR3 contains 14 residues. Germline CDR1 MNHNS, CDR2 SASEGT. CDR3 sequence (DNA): TGTGCCAGCAGTAGACAGGGGGGTCTGGATGGCTACACCTTC. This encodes CASSRQGGLDGYTF.

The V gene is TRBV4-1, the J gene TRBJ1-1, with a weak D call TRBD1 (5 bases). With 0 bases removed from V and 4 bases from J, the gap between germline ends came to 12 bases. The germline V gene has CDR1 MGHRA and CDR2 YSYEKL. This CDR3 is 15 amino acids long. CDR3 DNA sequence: TGCGCCAGCAGCCAAGATTGGGGCGGCGGCACTGAAGCTTTCTTT. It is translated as CASSQDWGGGTEAFF.

The CDR3 is CASSWGQGKYGYTF. The CDR3, as DNA: TGCGCCAGCAGCTGGGGACAGGGAAAGTATGGCTACACCTTC. The V and J genes are TRBV5-1 and TRBJ1-2; 9 nucleotides agree with TRBD1. The germline gives CDR1 SGHRS, CDR2 YFSETQ. The CDR3 totals 14 residues. V lost 3 bases to trimming and J lost 5 bases; unmatched junction nucleotides: 5.

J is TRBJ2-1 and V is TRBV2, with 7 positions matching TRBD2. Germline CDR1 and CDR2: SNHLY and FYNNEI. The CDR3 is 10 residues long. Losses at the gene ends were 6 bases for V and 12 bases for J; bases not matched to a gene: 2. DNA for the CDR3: TGTGCCAGCAGAGGCGGGAGGCAGTTCTTC. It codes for CASRGGRQFF. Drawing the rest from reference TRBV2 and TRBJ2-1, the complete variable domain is EPEVTQTPSHQVTQMGQEVILRCVPISNHLYFYWYRQILGQKVEFLVSFYNNEISEKSEIFDDQFSVERPDGSNFTLKIRSTKLEDSAMYFCASRGGRQFFGPGTRLTVL.

The CDR3 sequence is CASSSTGDTDTQYF. CDR3 nucleotides: TGTGCCAGCAGTTCGACAGGCGACACAGATACGCAGTATTTT. This chain uses TRBV6-5 with TRBJ2-3; possible D gene TRBD1, 6 bases. CDR3 length: 14 residues. Germline assignment: CDR1 MNHEY and CDR2 SVGAGI. Trimming pared 4 bases from V and 2 bases from J, leaving 10 bases between.

As DNA, the CDR3 is TGTGCCAGTAGTATAGGGACTAGCGGGAGTTTTGAGACCCAGTACTTC. Translating it yields CASSIGTSGSFETQYF. This rearrangement joins TRBV19 to TRBJ2-5; 13 nucleotides line up with TRBD2. V lost 1 base, J lost 5 bases, and 4 bases stayed unmatched. The CDR3 length is 16 residues. Germline V gene data show CDR1 as LNHDA and CDR2 as SQIVND (reference sequence).

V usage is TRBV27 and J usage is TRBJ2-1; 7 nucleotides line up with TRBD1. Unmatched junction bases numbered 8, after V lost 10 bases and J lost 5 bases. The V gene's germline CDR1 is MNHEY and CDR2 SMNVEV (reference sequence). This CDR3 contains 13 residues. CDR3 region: CATSGTADNEQFF. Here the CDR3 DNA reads TGTGCCACGTCCGGGACAGCCGACAATGAGCAGTTCTTC.

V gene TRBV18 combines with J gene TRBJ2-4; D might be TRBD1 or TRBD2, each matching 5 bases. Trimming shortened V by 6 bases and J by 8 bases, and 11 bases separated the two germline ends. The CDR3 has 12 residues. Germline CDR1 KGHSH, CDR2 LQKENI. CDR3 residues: CASSPGTDIQYF. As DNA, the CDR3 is TGTGCCAGCTCCCCAGGGACGGACATTCAGTACTTC.

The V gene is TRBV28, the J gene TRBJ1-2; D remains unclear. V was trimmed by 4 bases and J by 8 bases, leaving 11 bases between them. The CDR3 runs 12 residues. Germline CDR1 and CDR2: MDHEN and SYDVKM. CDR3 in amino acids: CASSSTVGGYTF. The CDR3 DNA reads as TGTGCCAGCAGTTCGACGGTGGGCGGCTACACCTTC.

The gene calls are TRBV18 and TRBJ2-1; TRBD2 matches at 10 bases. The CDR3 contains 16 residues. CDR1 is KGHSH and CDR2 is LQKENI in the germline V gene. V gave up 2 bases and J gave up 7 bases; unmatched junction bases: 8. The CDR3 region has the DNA TGTGCCAGCTCACCAAACAGAGCGGGAGGGCTTAATGAGCAGTTCTTC. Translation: CASSPNRAGGLNEQFF. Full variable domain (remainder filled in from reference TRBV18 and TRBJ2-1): NAGVMQNPRHLVRRRGQEARLRCSPMKGHSHVYWYRQLPEEGLKFMVYLQKENIIDESGMPKERFSAEFPKEGPSILRIQQVVRGDSAAYFCASSPNRAGGLNEQFFGPGTRLTVL.

The CDR3 loop is CASSPSYRGDYEQYF. Written as DNA, the CDR3 is TGTGCCAGCTCACCTTCCTACAGGGGTGACTACGAGCAGTACTTC. V is TRBV18 and J is TRBJ2-7, with 7 bases identical to TRBD1. The germline V gene has CDR1 KGHSH and CDR2 LQKENI. This CDR3 is 15 amino acids long. J lost 3 bases, V lost 3 bases, and 8 bases had no gene match.

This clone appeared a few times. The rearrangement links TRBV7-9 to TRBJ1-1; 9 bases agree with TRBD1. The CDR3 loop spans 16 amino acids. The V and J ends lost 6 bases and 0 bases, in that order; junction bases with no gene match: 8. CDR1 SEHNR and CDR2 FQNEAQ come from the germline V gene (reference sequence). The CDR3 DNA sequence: TGTGCCAGCAGACCTACAGGGGGCACCATGAACACTGAAGCTTTCTTT. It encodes CASRPTGGTMNTEAFF.

The CDR3 protein is CASSPQDRGPGNTIYF. The CDR3 DNA follows: TGTGCCAGCAGCCCCCAGGACAGGGGGCCTGGAAACACCATATATTTT. The chain carries TRBV7-9 and TRBJ1-3; TRBD1 matches 11 bases. After removal of 5 bases from V and 2 bases from J, the junction contained 5 bases not matched to a gene. Germline CDR1 and CDR2: SEHNR and FQNEAQ (reference sequence). This CDR3 comprises 16 residues.

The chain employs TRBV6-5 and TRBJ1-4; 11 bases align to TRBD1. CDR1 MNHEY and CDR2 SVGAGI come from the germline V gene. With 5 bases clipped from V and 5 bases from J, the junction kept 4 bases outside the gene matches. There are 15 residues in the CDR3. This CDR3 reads CASSRTGGWNEKLFF. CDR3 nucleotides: TGTGCCAGCAGTAGGACAGGGGGCTGGAATGAAAAACTGTTTTTT.

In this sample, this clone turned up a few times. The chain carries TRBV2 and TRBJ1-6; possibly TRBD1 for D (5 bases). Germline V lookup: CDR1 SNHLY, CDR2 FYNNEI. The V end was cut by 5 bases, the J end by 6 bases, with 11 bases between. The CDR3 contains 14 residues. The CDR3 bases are TGTGCCAGCAGTAATCGACAGCTTAATTCACCCCTCCACTTT. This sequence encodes CASSNRQLNSPLHF.

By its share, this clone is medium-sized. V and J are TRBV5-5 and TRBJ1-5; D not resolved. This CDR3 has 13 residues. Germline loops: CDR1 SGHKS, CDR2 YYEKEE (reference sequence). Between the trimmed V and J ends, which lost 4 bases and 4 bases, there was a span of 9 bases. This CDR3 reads CASSQLWNQPQHF. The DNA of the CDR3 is TGTGCCAGCAGCCAACTTTGGAATCAGCCCCAGCATTTT.

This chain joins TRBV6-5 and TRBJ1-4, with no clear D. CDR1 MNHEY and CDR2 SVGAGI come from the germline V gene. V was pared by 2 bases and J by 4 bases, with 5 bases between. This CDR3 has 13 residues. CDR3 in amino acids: CASSYMVNEKLFF. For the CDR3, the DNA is TGTGCCAGCAGTTACATGGTTAATGAAAAACTGTTTTTT.

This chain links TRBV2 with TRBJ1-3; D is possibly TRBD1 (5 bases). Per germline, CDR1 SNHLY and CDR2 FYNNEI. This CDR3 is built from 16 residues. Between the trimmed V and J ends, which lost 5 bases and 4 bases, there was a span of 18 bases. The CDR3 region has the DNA TGTGCCAGCAGTATCACCGGGACGGTGGCGGGAAACACCATATATTTT. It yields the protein CASSITGTVAGNTIYF.

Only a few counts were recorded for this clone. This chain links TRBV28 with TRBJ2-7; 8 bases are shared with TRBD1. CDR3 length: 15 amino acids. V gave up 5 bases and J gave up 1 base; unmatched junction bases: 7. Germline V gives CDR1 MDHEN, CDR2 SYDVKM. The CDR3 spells CASSPPDRASYEQYF. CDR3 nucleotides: TGTGCCAGCAGTCCCCCGGACAGGGCGTCCTACGAGCAGTACTTC.

CDR3 DNA: TGTGCCAGCAGCCCCTATATGAACACCGGGGAGCTGTTTTTT. It is translated as CASSPYMNTGELFF. This chain connects TRBV13 to TRBJ2-2; D is uncertain. With 5 bases removed from V and 1 base from J, the gap between germline ends came to 8 bases. Per the germline V gene, CDR1 is PRHDT and CDR2 is FYEKMQ (reference sequence). The CDR3 loop spans 14 amino acids.

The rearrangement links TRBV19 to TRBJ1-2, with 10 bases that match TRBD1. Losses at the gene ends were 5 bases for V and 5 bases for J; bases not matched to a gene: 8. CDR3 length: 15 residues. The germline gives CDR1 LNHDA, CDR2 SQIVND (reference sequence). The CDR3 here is CASSPGTGEGYGYTF. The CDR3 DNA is TGTGCCAGTAGTCCCGGGACAGGGGAAGGGTATGGCTACACCTTC.

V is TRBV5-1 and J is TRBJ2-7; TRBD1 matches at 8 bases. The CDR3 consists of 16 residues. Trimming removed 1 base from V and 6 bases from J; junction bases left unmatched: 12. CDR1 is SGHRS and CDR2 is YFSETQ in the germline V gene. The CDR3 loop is CASSLTTQGALSEQYF. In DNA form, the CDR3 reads TGCGCCAGCAGCTTGACAACCCAGGGGGCGCTTTCCGAGCAGTACTTC.

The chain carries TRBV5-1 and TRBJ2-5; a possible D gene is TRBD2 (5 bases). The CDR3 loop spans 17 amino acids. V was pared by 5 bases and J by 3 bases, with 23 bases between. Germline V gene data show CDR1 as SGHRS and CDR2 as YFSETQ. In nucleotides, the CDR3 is TGCGCCAGCAGAGCTGTAGTCCGGACTCCGGAGGAAGAGACCCAGTACTTC. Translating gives CASRAVVRTPEEETQYF.

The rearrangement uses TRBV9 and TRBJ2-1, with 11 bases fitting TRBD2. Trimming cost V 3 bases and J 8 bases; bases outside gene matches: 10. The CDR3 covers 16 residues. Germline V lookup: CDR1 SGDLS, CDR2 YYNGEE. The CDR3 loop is CASSGLGLAGVYEQFF. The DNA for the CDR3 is TGTGCCAGCAGCGGCCTTGGACTAGCGGGCGTCTATGAGCAGTTCTTC.

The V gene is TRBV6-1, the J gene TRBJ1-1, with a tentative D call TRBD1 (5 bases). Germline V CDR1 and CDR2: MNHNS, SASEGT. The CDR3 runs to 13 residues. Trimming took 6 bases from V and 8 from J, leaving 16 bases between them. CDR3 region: CASRKSDGGEAFF. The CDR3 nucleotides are TGTGCCAGCAGAAAATCGGACGGGGGGGAAGCTTTCTTT.

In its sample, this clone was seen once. CDR3 amino acids: CASSQAPGTPNQPQHF. CDR3 DNA sequence: TGCGCCAGCAGCCAAGCCCCCGGGACACCGAATCAGCCCCAGCATTTT. This chain connects TRBV4-1 to TRBJ1-5; D is possibly TRBD1 (6 bases). The ends were cut back, 1 base at V and 4 bases at J, with 14 bases in the middle. Looked up from germline, CDR1 is MGHRA and CDR2 is YSYEKL. The CDR3 contains 16 residues.

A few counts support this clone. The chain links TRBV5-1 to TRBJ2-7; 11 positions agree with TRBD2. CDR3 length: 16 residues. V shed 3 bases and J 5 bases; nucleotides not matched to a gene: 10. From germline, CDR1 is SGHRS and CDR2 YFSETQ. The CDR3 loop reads CASSWVFSGGVHEQYF. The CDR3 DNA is TGCGCCAGCAGCTGGGTCTTTAGCGGGGGGGTCCACGAGCAGTACTTC.

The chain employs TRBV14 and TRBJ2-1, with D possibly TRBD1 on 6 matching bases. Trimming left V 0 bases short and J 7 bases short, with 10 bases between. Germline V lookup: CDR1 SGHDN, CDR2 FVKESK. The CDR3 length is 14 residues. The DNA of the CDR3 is TGTGCCAGCAGCCAAGATAGAGGGGGTAATGAGCAGTTCTTC. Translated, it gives CASSQDRGGNEQFF.